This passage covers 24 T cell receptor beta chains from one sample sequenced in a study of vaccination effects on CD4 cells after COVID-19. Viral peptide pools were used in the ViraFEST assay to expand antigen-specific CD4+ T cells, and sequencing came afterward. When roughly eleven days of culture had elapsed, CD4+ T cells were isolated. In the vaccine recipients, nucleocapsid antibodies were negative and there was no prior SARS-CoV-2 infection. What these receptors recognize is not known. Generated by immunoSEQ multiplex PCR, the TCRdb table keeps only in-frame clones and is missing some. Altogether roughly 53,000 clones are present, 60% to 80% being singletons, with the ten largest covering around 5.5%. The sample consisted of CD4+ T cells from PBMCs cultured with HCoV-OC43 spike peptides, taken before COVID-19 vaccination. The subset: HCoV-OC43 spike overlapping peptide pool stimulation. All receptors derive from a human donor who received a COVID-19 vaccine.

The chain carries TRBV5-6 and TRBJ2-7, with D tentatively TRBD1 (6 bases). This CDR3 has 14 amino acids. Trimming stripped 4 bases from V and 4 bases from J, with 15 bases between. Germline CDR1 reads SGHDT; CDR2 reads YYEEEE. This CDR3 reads CASSPLGQSYEQYV. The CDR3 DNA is TGTGCCAGCAGCCCCCTCGGACAGTCGTACGAGCAGTACGTC.

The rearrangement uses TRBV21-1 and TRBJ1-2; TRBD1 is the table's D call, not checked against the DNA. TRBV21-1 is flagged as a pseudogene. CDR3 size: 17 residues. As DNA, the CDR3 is TGTGCCAGCAGCAAATCGGTCGACAGATTTCCTAACTATGGCTACACCTTC. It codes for CASSKSVDRFPNYGYTF.

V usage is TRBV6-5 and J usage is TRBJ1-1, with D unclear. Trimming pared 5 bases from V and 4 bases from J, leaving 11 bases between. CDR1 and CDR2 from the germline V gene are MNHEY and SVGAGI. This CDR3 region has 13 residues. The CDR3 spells CASSTSGFTEAFF. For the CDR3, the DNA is TGTGCCAGCAGTACTTCAGGTTTCACTGAAGCTTTCTTT.

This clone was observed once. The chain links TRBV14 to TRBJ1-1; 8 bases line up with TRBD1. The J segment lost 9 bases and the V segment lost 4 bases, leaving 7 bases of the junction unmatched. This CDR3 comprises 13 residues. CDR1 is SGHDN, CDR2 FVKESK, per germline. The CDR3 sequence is CASSLNRGGKAFF. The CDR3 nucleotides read TGTGCCAGCAGCCTCAACAGGGGGGGAAAAGCTTTCTTT. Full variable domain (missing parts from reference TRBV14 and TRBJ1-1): EAGVTQFPSHSVIEKGQTVTLRCDPISGHDNLYWYRRVMGKEIKFLLHFVKESKQDESGMPNNRFLAERTGGTYSTLKVQPAELEDSGVYFCASSLNRGGKAFFGQGTRLTVV.

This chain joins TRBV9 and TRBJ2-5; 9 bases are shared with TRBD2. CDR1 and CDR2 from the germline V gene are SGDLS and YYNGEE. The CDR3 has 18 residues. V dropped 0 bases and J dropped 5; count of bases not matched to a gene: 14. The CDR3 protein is CASSVGVAGVTPGETQYF. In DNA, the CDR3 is TGTGCCAGCAGCGTAGGCGTAGCGGGGGTCACACCGGGGGAGACCCAGTACTTC.

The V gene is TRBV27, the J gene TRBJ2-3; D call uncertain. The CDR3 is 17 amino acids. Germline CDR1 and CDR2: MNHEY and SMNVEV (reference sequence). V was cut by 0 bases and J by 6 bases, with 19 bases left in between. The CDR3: CASSLSGVQAFRDTQYF. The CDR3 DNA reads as TGTGCCAGCAGTTTATCTGGCGTCCAGGCGTTCAGGGATACGCAGTATTTT.

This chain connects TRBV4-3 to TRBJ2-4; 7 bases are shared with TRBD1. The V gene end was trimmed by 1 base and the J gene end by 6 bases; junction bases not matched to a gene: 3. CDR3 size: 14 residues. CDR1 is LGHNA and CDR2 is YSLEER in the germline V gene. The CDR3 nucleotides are TGCGCCAGCAGCCAAGTGGGACAGTCAAACATTCAGTACTTC. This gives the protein CASSQVGQSNIQYF.

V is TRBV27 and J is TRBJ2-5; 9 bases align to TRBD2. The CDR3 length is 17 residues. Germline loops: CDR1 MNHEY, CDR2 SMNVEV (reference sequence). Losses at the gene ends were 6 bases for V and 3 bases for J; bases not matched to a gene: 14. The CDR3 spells CASSRRGRSGGEETQYF. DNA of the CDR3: TGTGCCAGCAGCCGGCGAGGACGTAGCGGGGGTGAAGAGACCCAGTACTTC.

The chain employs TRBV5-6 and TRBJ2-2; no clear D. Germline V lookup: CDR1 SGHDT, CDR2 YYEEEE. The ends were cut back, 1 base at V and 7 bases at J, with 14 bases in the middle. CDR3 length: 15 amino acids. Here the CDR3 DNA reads TGTGCCAGCAGCTTGTCTCCTAGGCGAGACGGGGAGCTGTTTTTT. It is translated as CASSLSPRRDGELFF. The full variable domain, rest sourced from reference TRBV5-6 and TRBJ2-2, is DAGVTQSPTHLIKTRGQQVTLRCSPKSGHDTVSWYQQALGQGPQFIFQYYEEEERQRGNFPDRFSGHQFPNYSSELNVNALLLGDSALYLCASSLSPRRDGELFFGEGSRLTVL.

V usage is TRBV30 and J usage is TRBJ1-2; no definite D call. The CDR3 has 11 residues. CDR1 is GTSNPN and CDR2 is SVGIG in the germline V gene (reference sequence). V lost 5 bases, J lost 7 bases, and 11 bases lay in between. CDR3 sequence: CAWAWTLGYTF. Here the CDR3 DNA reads TGTGCCTGGGCTTGGACGCTTGGCTACACCTTC.

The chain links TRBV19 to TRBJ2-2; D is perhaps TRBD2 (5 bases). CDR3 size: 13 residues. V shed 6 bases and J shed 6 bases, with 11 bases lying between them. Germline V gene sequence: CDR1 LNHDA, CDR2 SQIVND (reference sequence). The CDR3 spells CASSKYGAGELFF. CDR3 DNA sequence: TGTGCCAGTAGCAAATACGGGGCCGGGGAGCTGTTTTTT. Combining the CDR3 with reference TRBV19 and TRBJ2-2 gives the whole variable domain DGGITQSPKYLFRKEGQNVTLSCEQNLNHDAMYWYRQDPGQGLRLIYYSQIVNDFQKGDIAEGYSVSREKKESFPLTVTSAQKNPTAFYLCASSKYGAGELFFGEGSRLTVL.

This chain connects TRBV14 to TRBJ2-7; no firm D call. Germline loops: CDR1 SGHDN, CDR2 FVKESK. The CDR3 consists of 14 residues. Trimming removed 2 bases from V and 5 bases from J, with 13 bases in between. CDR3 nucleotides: TGTGCCAGCAGCCAAAACCCCGAACGTAACGAGCAGTACGTC. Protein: CASSQNPERNEQYV.

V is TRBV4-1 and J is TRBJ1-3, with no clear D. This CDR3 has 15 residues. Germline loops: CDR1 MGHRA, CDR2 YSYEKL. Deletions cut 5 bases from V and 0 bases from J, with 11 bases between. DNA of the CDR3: TGCGCCAGCAGCTTTTTAGGTAGCTCTGGAAACACCATATATTTT. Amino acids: CASSFLGSSGNTIYF.

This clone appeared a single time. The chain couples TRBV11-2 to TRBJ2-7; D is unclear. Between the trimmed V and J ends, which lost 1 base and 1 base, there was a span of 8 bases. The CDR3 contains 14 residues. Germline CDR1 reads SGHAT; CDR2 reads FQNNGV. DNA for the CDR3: TGTGCCAGCAGCTTAGTTCGGTCTTCCTACGAGCAGTACGTC. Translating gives CASSLVRSSYEQYV.

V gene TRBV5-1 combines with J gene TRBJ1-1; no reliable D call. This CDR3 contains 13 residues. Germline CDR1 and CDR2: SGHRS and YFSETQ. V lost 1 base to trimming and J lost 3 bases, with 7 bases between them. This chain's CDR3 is CASSLKSDTEAFF. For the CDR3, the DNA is TGCGCCAGCAGCTTGAAAAGTGACACTGAAGCTTTCTTT.

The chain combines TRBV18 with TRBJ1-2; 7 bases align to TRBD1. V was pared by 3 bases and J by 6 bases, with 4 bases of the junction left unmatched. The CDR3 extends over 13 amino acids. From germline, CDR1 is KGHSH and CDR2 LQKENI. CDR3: CASSPTGWDGYTF. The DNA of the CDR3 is TGTGCCAGCTCACCGACAGGGTGGGATGGCTACACCTTC. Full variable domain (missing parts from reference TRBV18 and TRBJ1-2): NAGVMQNPRHLVRRRGQEARLRCSPMKGHSHVYWYRQLPEEGLKFMVYLQKENIIDESGMPKERFSAEFPKEGPSILRIQQVVRGDSAAYFCASSPTGWDGYTFGSGTRLTVV.

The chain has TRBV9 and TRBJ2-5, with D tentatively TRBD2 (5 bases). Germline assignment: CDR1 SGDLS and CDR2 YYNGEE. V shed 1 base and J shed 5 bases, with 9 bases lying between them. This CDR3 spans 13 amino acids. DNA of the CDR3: TGTGCCAGCAGCGTATCTAGCTTGGAGACCCAGTACTTC. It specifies CASSVSSLETQYF.

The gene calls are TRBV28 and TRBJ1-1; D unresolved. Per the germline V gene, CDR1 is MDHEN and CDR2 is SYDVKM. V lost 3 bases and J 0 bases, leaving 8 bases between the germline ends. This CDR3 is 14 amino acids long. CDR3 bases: TGTGCCAGCAGTTTGGACTTCATGAACACTGAAGCTTTCTTT. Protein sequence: CASSLDFMNTEAFF.

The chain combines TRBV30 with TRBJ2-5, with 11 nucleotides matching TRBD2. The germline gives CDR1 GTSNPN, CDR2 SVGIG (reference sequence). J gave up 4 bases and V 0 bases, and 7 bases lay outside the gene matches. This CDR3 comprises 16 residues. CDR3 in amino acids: CAWSVGASGGRETQYF. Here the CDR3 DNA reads TGTGCCTGGAGTGTAGGGGCTAGCGGGGGGCGAGAGACCCAGTACTTC.

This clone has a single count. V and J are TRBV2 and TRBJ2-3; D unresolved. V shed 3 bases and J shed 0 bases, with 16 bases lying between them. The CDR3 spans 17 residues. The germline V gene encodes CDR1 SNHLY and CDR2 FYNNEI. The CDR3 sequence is CASSEVPLGPSTDTQYF. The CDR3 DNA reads TGTGCCAGCAGTGAGGTTCCGCTAGGCCCTAGCACAGATACGCAGTATTTT.

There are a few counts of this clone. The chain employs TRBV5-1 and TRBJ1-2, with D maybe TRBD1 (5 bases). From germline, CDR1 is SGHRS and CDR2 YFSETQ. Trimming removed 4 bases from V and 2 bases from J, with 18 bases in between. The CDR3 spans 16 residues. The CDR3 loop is CASSRGGGLGNYGYTF. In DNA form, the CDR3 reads TGCGCCAGCAGCCGGGGCGGTGGATTGGGGAACTATGGCTACACCTTC.

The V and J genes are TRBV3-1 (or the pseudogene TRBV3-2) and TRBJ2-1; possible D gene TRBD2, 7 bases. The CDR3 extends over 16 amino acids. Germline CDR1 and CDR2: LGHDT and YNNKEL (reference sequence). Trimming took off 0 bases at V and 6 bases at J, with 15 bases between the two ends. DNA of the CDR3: TGTGCCAGCAGCCAAGAGGTGGGGGGGCGCCTCAATGAGCAGTTCTTC. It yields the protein CASSQEVGGRLNEQFF.

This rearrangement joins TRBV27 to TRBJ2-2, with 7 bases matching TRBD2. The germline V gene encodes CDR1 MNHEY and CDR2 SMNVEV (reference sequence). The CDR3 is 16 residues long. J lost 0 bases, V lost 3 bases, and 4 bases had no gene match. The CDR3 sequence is CASSLWGGTNTGELFF. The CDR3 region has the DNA TGTGCCAGCAGTTTGTGGGGGGGGACGAACACCGGGGAGCTGTTTTTT.

The CDR3 region has the DNA TGTGCCAGCAGCCAAGATGGCAGGGCTCATGCAGGCTACACCTTC. Translation gives CASSQDGRAHAGYTF. V gene TRBV3-1 (or the pseudogene TRBV3-2) combines with J gene TRBJ1-2; tentative D call: TRBD1 (5 bases). The CDR3 has 15 residues. Trimming removed 0 bases from V and 8 bases from J, with 16 bases in between. CDR1 and CDR2 from the germline V gene are LGHDT and YNNKEL (reference sequence).